Listed here are 2 T cell receptor beta chains from one sample, sequenced in a study of blood T cell repertoires in COVID-19. TCRdb's table, derived via immunoSEQ multiplex PCR, lists solely in-frame clones and lacks some. The data hold around 260,000 clones, with over 65% observed a single time. The sequencing sample was made of peripheral blood. Every receptor here comes from a man in his 60s who had recovered from COVID-19.

The chain uses TRBV27 and TRBJ2-3; D is possibly TRBD2 (6 bases). The CDR3 covers 14 residues. V lost 6 bases, J lost 5 bases, and 15 bases lay in between. Germline V gene data show CDR1 as MNHEY and CDR2 as SMNVEV (reference sequence). The CDR3 here is CASRTTGGIDTQYF. The CDR3 nucleotides are TGTGCCAGCAGGACCACAGGAGGGATAGATACGCAGTATTTT.

This clone occurred a few times. J is TRBJ2-7 and V is TRBV25-1, with a possible D match to TRBD1 (5 bases). V dropped 6 bases and J dropped 0 bases, with 12 bases sitting between them. CDR1 MGHDK and CDR2 SYGVNS come from the germline V gene. The CDR3 loop spans 14 amino acids. CDR3 protein: CASRGTGISYEQYF. The CDR3 DNA follows: TGTGCCAGCAGGGGAACAGGCATCTCCTACGAGCAGTACTTC.